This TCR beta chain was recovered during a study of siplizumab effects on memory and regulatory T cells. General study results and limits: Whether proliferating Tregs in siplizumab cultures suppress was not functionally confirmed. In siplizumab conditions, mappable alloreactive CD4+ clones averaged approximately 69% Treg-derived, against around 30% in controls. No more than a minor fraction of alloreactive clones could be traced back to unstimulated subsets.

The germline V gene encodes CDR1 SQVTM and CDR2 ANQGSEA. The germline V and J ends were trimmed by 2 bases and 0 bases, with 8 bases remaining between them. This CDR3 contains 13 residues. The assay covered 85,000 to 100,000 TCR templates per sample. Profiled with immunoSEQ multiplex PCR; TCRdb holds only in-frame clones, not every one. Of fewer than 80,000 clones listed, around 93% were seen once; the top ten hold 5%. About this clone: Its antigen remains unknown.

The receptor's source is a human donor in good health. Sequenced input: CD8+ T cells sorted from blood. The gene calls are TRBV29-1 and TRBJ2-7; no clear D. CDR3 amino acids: CSVELLSSYEQYF. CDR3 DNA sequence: TGCAGCGTTGAATTGTTAAGCTCCTACGAGCAGTACTTC.